These 25 T cell receptor beta chains share one sample of origin, sequenced in a study of cytomegalovirus exposure and HLA in healthy donors. Libraries were prepared by immunoSEQ multiplex PCR; TCRdb keeps only in-frame clonotypes and omits some of them. The profile shows about 160,000 clones, about four fifths of them singletons. The sample consisted of PBMCs. These receptors were taken from a man aged 25-45 years in good health and CMV-seropositive.

V and J are TRBV29-1 and TRBJ2-3, with D possibly TRBD2 on 5 matching bases. Trimming cost V 7 bases and J 0 bases, with 14 bases left between them. The CDR3 extends over 14 amino acids. From germline, CDR1 is SQVTM and CDR2 ANQGSEA. CDR3: CSAGGRTSTDTQYF. In nucleotides, the CDR3 is TGCAGCGCTGGAGGTCGGACTAGCACAGATACGCAGTATTTT.

As DNA, the CDR3 is TGTGCCAGCAGCCAAAGGAGTGGGAACACCGGGGAGCTGTTTTTT. Its translation: CASSQRSGNTGELFF. This chain joins TRBV14 and TRBJ2-2; D gene unclear. Trimming left V 2 bases short and J 1 base short, with 8 bases between. The CDR3 runs 15 residues. Germline CDR1 SGHDN, CDR2 FVKESK.

V and J are TRBV9 and TRBJ2-5, with D unclear. The V end lost 0 bases, the J end lost 5 bases, and 8 bases lay between the germline ends. This CDR3 is 13 amino acids long. The germline gives CDR1 SGDLS, CDR2 YYNGEE. Here the CDR3 reads CASSVELWETQYF. CDR3 DNA: TGTGCCAGCAGCGTAGAACTCTGGGAGACCCAGTACTTC.

V and J are TRBV7-3 and TRBJ2-6; 8 nucleotides align to TRBD2. Germline CDR1 SGHTA, CDR2 FQGTGA. The CDR3 is made up of 15 amino acids. V lost 5 bases, J lost 4 bases, and 4 bases stayed unmatched. CDR3 sequence: CASSRGGLGANVLTF. The CDR3 bases are TGTGCCAGCAGCCGGGGGGGCCTCGGGGCCAACGTCCTGACTTTC.

The chain recombines TRBV19 with TRBJ2-3; 7 nucleotides agree with TRBD1. The CDR3 loop spans 14 amino acids. The V gene's germline CDR1 is LNHDA and CDR2 SQIVND (reference sequence). The V gene end was trimmed by 6 bases and the J gene end by 3 bases; junction bases not matched to a gene: 6. The CDR3 is CASSTTGPTDTQYF. The CDR3 DNA reads as TGTGCCAGTAGCACGACAGGGCCAACAGATACGCAGTATTTT.

CDR3 sequence (DNA): TGTGCCAGCAGCTTAGTAACCAGCATCTCAAGGGGGCAGTTCTTC. As protein: CASSLVTSISRGQFF. V is TRBV7-8 and J is TRBJ2-1, with D maybe TRBD1 (5 bases). Trimming left V 1 base short and J 12 bases short, with 19 bases between. The length of the CDR3 is 15 residues. Germline values: CDR1 SGHVS, CDR2 FQNEAQ.

CDR3 region: CASGQGETQYF. CDR3 DNA sequence: TGTGCCAGCGGACAGGGAGAGACCCAGTACTTC. This sequence joins TRBV6-6 and TRBJ2-5; 8 bases are a match to TRBD1. V dropped 8 bases and J dropped 4; count of bases not matched to a gene: 0. The V gene's germline CDR1 is MNHNY and CDR2 SVGAGI (reference sequence). This CDR3 spans 11 amino acids.

V and J are TRBV30 and TRBJ2-2; D call uncertain. V lost 3 bases and J lost 3, with 11 bases in between. Germline loops: CDR1 GTSNPN, CDR2 SVGIG (reference sequence). There are 14 residues in the CDR3. In nucleotides, the CDR3 is TGTGCCTGGAGACGAGCTAGACACACCGGGGAGCTGTTTTTT. It is translated as CAWRRARHTGELFF.

A few counts support this clone. The chain is built from TRBV4-3 and TRBJ1-5; the D gene is possibly TRBD1 (5 bases). Deletions cut 0 bases from V and 5 bases from J, with 14 bases between. Germline V lookup: CDR1 LGHNA, CDR2 YSLEER. The CDR3 sequence is 16 residues long. CDR3 protein: CASSQDWGGRHQPQHF. In nucleotides, the CDR3 is TGCGCCAGCAGCCAAGATTGGGGGGGACGGCATCAGCCCCAGCATTTT.

This clone was recorded once. V gene TRBV30 combines with J gene TRBJ2-1; 9 bases line up with TRBD2. Trimming cost V 2 bases and J 0 bases; bases outside gene matches: 5. CDR1 is GTSNPN and CDR2 is SVGIG in the germline V gene (reference sequence). The CDR3 spans 16 residues. CDR3 region: CAWSRLAASSYNEQFF. The CDR3 nucleotides read TGTGCCTGGAGTCGACTAGCGGCTAGCTCCTACAATGAGCAGTTCTTC. Looking up the rest from reference TRBV30 and TRBJ2-1 gives the full variable domain: SQTIHQWPATLVQPVGSPLSLECTVEGTSNPNLYWYRQAAGRGLQLLFYSVGIGQISSEVPQNLSASRPQDRQFILSSKKLLLSDSGFYLCAWSRLAASSYNEQFFGPGTRLTVL.

The V gene is TRBV10-1, the J gene TRBJ2-7; D gene ambiguous. The CDR3 has 13 residues. Looked up from germline, CDR1 is WNHNN and CDR2 is SYGVQD (reference sequence). V gave up 2 bases and J gave up 2 bases, with 7 bases separating them. DNA of the CDR3: TGCGCCAGCAGTGAGAGCTCAACCTACGAGCAGTACTTC. It encodes CASSESSTYEQYF.

This chain joins TRBV5-6 and TRBJ2-3; no reliable D call. Between the trimmed V and J ends, which lost 5 bases and 5 bases, there was a span of 6 bases. Germline-derived CDR1 and CDR2 are SGHDT and YYEEEE. This CDR3 is 11 amino acids long. The CDR3 DNA sequence: TGTGCCAGCAGTTCGTTAGATACGCAGTATTTT. Protein: CASSSLDTQYF. Full variable domain (missing parts from reference TRBV5-6 and TRBJ2-3): DAGVTQSPTHLIKTRGQQVTLRCSPKSGHDTVSWYQQALGQGPQFIFQYYEEEERQRGNFPDRFSGHQFPNYSSELNVNALLLGDSALYLCASSSLDTQYFGPGTRLTVL.

The V and J genes are TRBV19 and TRBJ1-6; possibly TRBD1 for D (5 bases). Germline V gene data show CDR1 as LNHDA and CDR2 as SQIVND (reference sequence). The length of the CDR3 is 17 residues. V shed 7 bases and J shed 2 bases, with 18 bases lying between them. CDR3 loop: CASKGQGEVTYNSPLHF. In DNA form, the CDR3 reads TGTGCCAGTAAGGGGCAGGGTGAGGTTACCTATAATTCACCCCTCCACTTT.

The chain recombines TRBV6-1 with TRBJ2-5; D may be TRBD1 (6 bases). Per the germline V gene, CDR1 is MNHNS and CDR2 is SASEGT. V lost 8 bases and J 3 bases, leaving 16 bases between the germline ends. The CDR3 length is 14 residues. CDR3 sequence: CASGRTVYEETQYF. CDR3 in DNA: TGTGCCAGCGGCAGGACAGTGTATGAAGAGACCCAGTACTTC.

The V call is TRBV28, the J call TRBJ1-4, with 8 bases fitting TRBD1. In germline, CDR1 is MDHEN, CDR2 SYDVKM. V lost 6 bases and J lost 8; bases outside the gene matches: 8. The CDR3 covers 14 residues. The CDR3 loop is CASRRTGRGEKLFF. DNA for the CDR3: TGTGCCAGCAGAAGGACAGGGCGAGGGGAAAAACTGTTTTTT.

This sequence joins TRBV7-8 and TRBJ2-6, with D tentatively TRBD1 (6 bases). CDR1 is SGHVS and CDR2 is FQNEAQ in the germline V gene. The CDR3 totals 19 residues. Trimming removed 5 bases from V and 1 base from J, with 21 bases in between. CDR3: CASSPFRAGAISGANVLTF. The CDR3 coding sequence is TGTGCCAGCAGCCCCTTTAGGGCAGGGGCAATTTCTGGGGCCAACGTCCTGACTTTC.

The chain employs TRBV4-3 and TRBJ1-2; 7 nucleotides agree with TRBD1. Germline V lookup: CDR1 LGHNA, CDR2 YSLEER. This CDR3 region has 14 residues. J lost 5 bases, V lost 0 bases, and 3 bases had no gene match. The chain's CDR3 is CASSQEEGAYGYTF. The CDR3 DNA is TGCGCCAGCAGCCAAGAGGAGGGGGCTTATGGCTACACCTTC.

The chain combines TRBV30 with TRBJ2-1; 11 bases line up with TRBD2. Germline values: CDR1 GTSNPN, CDR2 SVGIG (reference sequence). Trimming at V came to 5 bases and at J to 3 bases, leaving 3 bases not matched to a gene. CDR3 length: 14 amino acids. This chain's CDR3 is CAWVGTSGYNEQFF. The CDR3 DNA follows: TGTGCCTGGGTCGGGACTAGCGGCTACAATGAGCAGTTCTTC.

The CDR3: CASSSGQYEQYF. The CDR3 DNA is TGTGCCAGCAGCTCCGGACAGTACGAGCAGTACTTC. The chain uses TRBV13 and TRBJ2-7; TRBD1 might be the D (6 bases). Germline V gene lookup returns CDR1 PRHDT and CDR2 FYEKMQ (reference sequence). This CDR3 is 12 amino acids long. V was shortened by 4 bases and J by 4 bases, with 8 bases between the two germline ends. Using reference TRBV13 and TRBJ2-7 for the parts outside the CDR3, the full variable domain is AAGVIQSPRHLIKEKRETATLKCYPIPRHDTVYWYQQGPGQDPQFLISFYEKMQSDKGSIPDRFSAQQFSDYHSELNMSSLELGDSALYFCASSSGQYEQYFGPGTRLTVT.

V and J are TRBV29-1 and TRBJ2-1, with TRBD2 matching 8 bases. The V segment lost 4 bases and the J segment 6 bases; nucleotides outside the gene matches: 2. The length of the CDR3 is 12 residues. CDR1 and CDR2 (germline): SQVTM, ANQGSEA. The CDR3: CSVAGTSNEQFF. CDR3 in DNA: TGCAGCGTTGCTGGGACTAGCAATGAGCAGTTCTTC.

The rearrangement links TRBV7-2 to TRBJ2-7; possibly TRBD2 for D (5 bases). Germline V gives CDR1 SGHTA, CDR2 FQGNSA. Between the trimmed V and J ends, which lost 8 bases and 6 bases, there was a span of 20 bases. This CDR3 region has 14 residues. This chain's CDR3 is CASGRGKSNGEQYF. For the CDR3, the DNA is TGTGCCAGCGGTCGGGGAAAATCTAACGGCGAGCAGTACTTC.

The J gene is TRBJ1-1, the V gene TRBV28; TRBD1 agrees at 7 bases. This CDR3 has 14 residues. V lost 2 bases and J lost 3; bases outside the gene matches: 3. The germline CDR1 and CDR2 sequences are MDHEN and SYDVKM. The DNA for the CDR3 is TGTGCCAGCAGTTTACCCAGGGGGGACACTGAAGCTTTCTTT. It specifies CASSLPRGDTEAFF.

The sample holds a few counts of this clone. The rearrangement links TRBV19 to TRBJ1-3; 7 bases agree with TRBD1. In germline, CDR1 is LNHDA, CDR2 SQIVND (reference sequence). With V trimmed by 9 bases and J by 0 bases, 8 bases remained unmatched. This CDR3 spans 15 amino acids. This chain's CDR3 is CASSQGGLSGNTIYF. CDR3 nucleotides: TGTGCCAGCTCCCAGGGGGGCCTCTCTGGAAACACCATATATTTT.

The V and J genes are TRBV11-2 and TRBJ1-2; D perhaps matches TRBD1 (6 bases). Trimming left V 0 bases short and J 6 bases short, with 14 bases between. The CDR3 totals 15 residues. CDR1 and CDR2 (germline): SGHAT, FQNNGV. CDR3 residues: CASSLELDSVHGYTF. The CDR3, as DNA: TGTGCCAGCAGCTTAGAGCTGGACAGCGTTCATGGCTACACCTTC.

This chain joins TRBV9 and TRBJ1-1, with D uncertain. This CDR3 has 16 amino acids. V was trimmed by 0 bases and J by 2 bases, leaving 14 bases between them. The germline V gene encodes CDR1 SGDLS and CDR2 YYNGEE. CDR3 region: CASSVGLDNINTEAFF. In DNA, the CDR3 is TGTGCCAGCAGCGTAGGTCTCGACAACATAAACACTGAAGCTTTCTTT.